This T cell receptor (beta chain) emerged from a study of OX40 agonist ivuxolimab in advanced cancers. General study findings and limits: Several nonresponders also turned out to have low normalized T-cell clonal expansion. Dose levels from 0.1 to 3.0 mg/kg saw CD4+ and CD8+ blood T cells expand clonally by week 6. The average count of expanded clones was higher among CD8+ T cells than among CD4+.

Profiled with immunoSEQ multiplex PCR; TCRdb holds only in-frame clones, not every one. The top ten hold approximately 10% of the sample, which has 45,000 to 60,000 clones, more than 75% seen once. The germline V and J ends were trimmed by 6 bases and 0 bases, with 12 bases remaining between them. CDR1 and CDR2 (germline): SNHLY, FYNNEI. This CDR3 has 15 amino acids. In the case of this clone: The antigen remains unidentified.

This sequence joins TRBV2 and TRBJ2-4, with D unresolved. This specimen was CD4+ or CD8+ T cells sorted from blood, taken in a trial of the OX40 agonist ivuxolimab. This sequence originates from an adult with an advanced solid tumor such as melanoma, head and neck, liver or kidney cancer. CDR3 nucleotides: TGTGCCAGCAGCGGACGGACCCTAGCCAAAAACATTCAGTACTTC. It yields the protein CASSGRTLAKNIQYF.